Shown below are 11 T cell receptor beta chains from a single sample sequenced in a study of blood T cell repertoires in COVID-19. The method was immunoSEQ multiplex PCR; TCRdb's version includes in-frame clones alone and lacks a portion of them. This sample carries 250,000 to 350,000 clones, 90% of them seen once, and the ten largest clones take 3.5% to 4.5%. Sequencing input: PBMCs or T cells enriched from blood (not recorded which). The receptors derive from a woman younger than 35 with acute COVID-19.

The DNA for the CDR3 is TGTGCCAGTACCGAGGACAGCCACCCTTATAGCAATCAGCCCCAGCATTTT. Its translation: CASTEDSHPYSNQPQHF. The V and J genes are TRBV19 and TRBJ1-5; TRBD1 is a possible D gene (6 bases). This CDR3 has 17 residues. Germline CDR1 reads LNHDA; CDR2 reads SQIVND (reference sequence). Trimming pared 7 bases from V and 0 bases from J, leaving 19 bases between.

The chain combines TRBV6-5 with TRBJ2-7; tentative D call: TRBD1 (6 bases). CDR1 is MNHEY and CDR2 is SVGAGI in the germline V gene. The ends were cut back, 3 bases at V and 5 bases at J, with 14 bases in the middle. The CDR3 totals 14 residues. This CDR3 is CASSYASGEHEQYF. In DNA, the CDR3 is TGTGCCAGCAGTTATGCTTCAGGGGAACACGAGCAGTACTTC.

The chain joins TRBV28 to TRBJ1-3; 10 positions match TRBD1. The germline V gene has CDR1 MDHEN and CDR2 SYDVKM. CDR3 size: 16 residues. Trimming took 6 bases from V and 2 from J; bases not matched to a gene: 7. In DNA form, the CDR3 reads TGTGCCAGCAGCGACCCGGGACAGGGGACTGGAAACACCATATATTTT. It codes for CASSDPGQGTGNTIYF.

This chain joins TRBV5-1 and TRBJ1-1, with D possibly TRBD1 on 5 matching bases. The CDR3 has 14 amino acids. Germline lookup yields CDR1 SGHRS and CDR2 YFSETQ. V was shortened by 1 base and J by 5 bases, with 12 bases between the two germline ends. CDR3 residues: CASSLTGPSTEAFF. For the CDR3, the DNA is TGCGCCAGCAGCTTGACAGGCCCAAGTACTGAAGCTTTCTTT.

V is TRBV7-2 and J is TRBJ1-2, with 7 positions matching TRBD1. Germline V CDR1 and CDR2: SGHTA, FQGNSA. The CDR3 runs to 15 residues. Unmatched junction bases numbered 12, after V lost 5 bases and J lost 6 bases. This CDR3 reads CASSAPGQRDDGYTF. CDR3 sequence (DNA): TGTGCCAGCAGCGCACCGGGACAGCGAGACGATGGCTACACCTTC.

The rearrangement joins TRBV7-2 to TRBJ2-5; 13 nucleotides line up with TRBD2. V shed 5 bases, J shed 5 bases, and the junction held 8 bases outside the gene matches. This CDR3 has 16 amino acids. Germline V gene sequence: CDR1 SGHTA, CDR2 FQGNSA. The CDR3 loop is CASSTGLAGATETQYF. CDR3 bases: TGTGCCAGCAGCACCGGACTAGCGGGAGCTACGGAGACCCAGTACTTC.

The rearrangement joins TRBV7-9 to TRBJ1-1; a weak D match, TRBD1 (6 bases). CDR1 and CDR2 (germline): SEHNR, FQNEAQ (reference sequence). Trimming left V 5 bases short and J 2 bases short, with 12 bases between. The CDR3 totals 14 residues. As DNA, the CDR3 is TGTGCCAGCAGCCCCAGGGGAGAAAACACTGAAGCTTTCTTT. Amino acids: CASSPRGENTEAFF.

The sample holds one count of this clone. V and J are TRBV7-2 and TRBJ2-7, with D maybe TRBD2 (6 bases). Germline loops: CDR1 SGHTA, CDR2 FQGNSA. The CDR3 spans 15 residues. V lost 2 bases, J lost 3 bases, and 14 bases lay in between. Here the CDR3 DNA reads TGTGCCAGCAGCTTATGGGCTAGCGACAGCTACGAGCAGTACTTC. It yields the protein CASSLWASDSYEQYF.

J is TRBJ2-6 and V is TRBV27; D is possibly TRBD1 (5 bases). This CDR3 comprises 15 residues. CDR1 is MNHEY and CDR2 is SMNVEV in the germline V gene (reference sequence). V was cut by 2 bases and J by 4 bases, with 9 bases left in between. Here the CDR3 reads CASSLQGSGANVLTF. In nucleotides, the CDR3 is TGTGCCAGCAGTTTACAGGGCTCAGGGGCCAACGTCCTGACTTTC.

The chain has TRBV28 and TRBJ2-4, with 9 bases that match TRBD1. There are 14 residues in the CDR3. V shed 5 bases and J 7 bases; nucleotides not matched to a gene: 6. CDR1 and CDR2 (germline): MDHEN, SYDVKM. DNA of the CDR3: TGTGCCAGCAGTCCTCCGGGACAGGGCAACATTCAGTACTTC. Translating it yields CASSPPGQGNIQYF.

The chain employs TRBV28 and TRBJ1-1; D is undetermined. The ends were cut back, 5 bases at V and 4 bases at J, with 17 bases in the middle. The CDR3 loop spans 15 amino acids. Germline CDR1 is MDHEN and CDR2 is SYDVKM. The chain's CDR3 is CASSLIYGGVTEAFF. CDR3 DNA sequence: TGTGCCAGCAGTCTCATTTACGGCGGCGTCACTGAAGCTTTCTTT.